These 19 T cell receptor beta chains were all obtained from the same sample, sequenced in a study of shared clonotypes between healthy human individuals. Assay used: immunoSEQ multiplex PCR; TCRdb lists only in-frame clones, some missing. Of some 240,000 clones in the sample, 65% were seen once. Specimen: memory CD4+ T cells sorted from blood. Sample subset: CD45RA-negative fraction. These receptors all stem from a young man in good health.

This clone has only a few counts. The chain recombines TRBV7-9 with TRBJ2-1, with a weak D call TRBD2 (5 bases). The CDR3 is 11 amino acids. CDR1 SEHNR and CDR2 FQNEAQ come from the germline V gene (reference sequence). Trimming shortened V by 4 bases and J by 10 bases, and 8 bases separated the two germline ends. CDR3 loop: CASSSTGEQFF. For the CDR3, the DNA is TGTGCCAGCAGCTCTACGGGGGAGCAGTTCTTC.

The V and J genes are TRBV6-1 and TRBJ2-1; D tentatively fits TRBD1 or TRBD2 (5 bases each). The CDR3 totals 13 residues. Germline CDR1 is MNHNS and CDR2 is SASEGT. This CDR3 is CAGREGTYNEQFF. The CDR3 bases are TGTGCGGGCCGAGAGGGGACCTACAATGAGCAGTTCTTC.

This clone turned up a few times. This sequence joins TRBV28 and TRBJ2-3, with TRBD1 as a possible D gene (6 bases). The germline gives CDR1 MDHEN, CDR2 SYDVKM. CDR3 size: 13 residues. V shed 6 bases and J shed 4 bases, with 11 bases lying between them. CDR3 coding DNA: TGTGCCAGCAGGGCACAGGGTGCAGATACGCAGTATTTT. Translating gives CASRAQGADTQYF. The complete variable domain, with remaining parts taken from reference TRBV28 and TRBJ2-3, reads DVKVTQSSRYLVKRTGEKVFLECVQDMDHENMFWYRQDPGLGLRLIYFSYDVKMKEKGDIPEGYSVSREKKERFSLILESASTNQTSMYLCASRAQGADTQYFGPGTRLTVL.

The chain uses TRBV2 and TRBJ2-7, with 7 bases aligning to TRBD1. Germline lookup yields CDR1 SNHLY and CDR2 FYNNEI. CDR3 length: 14 amino acids. V gave up 6 bases and J gave up 0 bases; unmatched junction bases: 5. The CDR3 protein is CASRIQGNSYEQYF. The CDR3 nucleotides are TGTGCCAGCAGAATACAGGGGAACTCCTACGAGCAGTACTTC.

This rearrangement joins TRBV19 to TRBJ1-2, with D possibly being TRBD1 (6 bases). The germline V and J ends were trimmed by 3 bases and 10 bases, with 12 bases remaining between them. The CDR3 extends over 12 amino acids. CDR1 is LNHDA and CDR2 is SQIVND in the germline V gene (reference sequence). The CDR3 DNA follows: TGTGCCAGTAGTATTAGACAGGAGGACTACACCTTC. Translating gives CASSIRQEDYTF.

There are a few counts of this clone. The chain uses TRBV27 and TRBJ2-5; the match to TRBD2 covers 8 bases. With V trimmed by 3 bases and J by 5 bases, 11 bases remained unmatched. CDR1 MNHEY and CDR2 SMNVEV come from the germline V gene (reference sequence). This CDR3 has 16 residues. CDR3 region: CASSFTGGRQGETQYF. CDR3 nucleotides: TGTGCCAGCAGTTTCACGGGAGGGCGCCAGGGGGAGACCCAGTACTTC.

This sequence joins TRBV6-1 and TRBJ2-7; the match to TRBD2 covers 7 bases. The junction had 7 bases not matched to a gene; V was cut back by 6 bases and J by 2 bases. Per germline, CDR1 MNHNS and CDR2 SASEGT. The CDR3 is made up of 14 amino acids. Written as DNA, the CDR3 is TGTGCCAGCAGGACGGGGGGTGTCCCCTACGAGCAGTACTTC. Translating it yields CASRTGGVPYEQYF.

In regard to this clone: Mismatch with germline at one junction end may stem from a read error. The chain employs TRBV7-7 and TRBJ2-4; 12 bases are a match to TRBD1. This CDR3 is 15 amino acids long. Germline values: CDR1 SSHAT, CDR2 FNYEAQ (reference sequence). This chain's CDR3 is CASSYGTGGQNIQYF. CDR3 DNA sequence: TGTGCTAGCAGCTACGGGACAGGGGGCCAAAACATTCAGTACTTC.

CDR3 protein: CASSEAAAGYGYTF. CDR3 coding DNA: TGTGCCAGCAGTGAAGCAGCCGCGGGCTATGGCTACACCTTC. The V gene is TRBV2, the J gene TRBJ1-2; no clear D gene. V was trimmed by 0 bases and J by 4 bases, leaving 9 bases between them. CDR1 and CDR2 (germline): SNHLY, FYNNEI. The length of the CDR3 is 14 residues.

This chain uses TRBV9 with TRBJ1-4; TRBD1 matches at 11 bases. V lost 3 bases to trimming and J lost 7 bases; unmatched junction nucleotides: 8. Germline CDR1 SGDLS, CDR2 YYNGEE. The CDR3 is 16 residues long. CDR3 DNA: TGTGCCAGCAGCGCGAGGACAGGGGGCTCCAGTGAAAAACTGTTTTTT. Translating gives CASSARTGGSSEKLFF.

J is TRBJ1-1 and V is TRBV12-5, with TRBD1 as a possible D gene (6 bases). CDR3 length equals 13 residues. Between the trimmed V and J ends, which lost 3 bases and 6 bases, there was a span of 11 bases. The germline gives CDR1 LGHNT, CDR2 FRNRAP. For the CDR3, the DNA is TGTGCTAGTGGTTTTAAGGGGGTGGCTGAAGCTTTCTTT. Its translation is CASGFKGVAEAFF.

This chain links TRBV9 with TRBJ2-1; 7 bases map to TRBD1. Germline assignment: CDR1 SGDLS and CDR2 YYNGEE. The CDR3 totals 16 residues. J was trimmed by 4 bases and V by 7 bases; bases with no gene match: 14. The CDR3 loop is CASSTFGTATYNEQFF. For the CDR3, the DNA is TGTGCCAGCTCTACTTTCGGGACAGCGACTTACAATGAGCAGTTCTTC. Filled out from reference TRBV9 and TRBJ2-1, the complete variable domain reads DSGVTQTPKHLITATGQRVTLRCSPRSGDLSVYWYQQSLDQGLQFLIQYYNGEERAKGNILERFSAQQFPDLHSELNLSSLELGDSALYFCASSTFGTATYNEQFFGPGTRLTVL.

This clone has only a few counts. The chain combines TRBV10-3 with TRBJ1-3; D not certain. This CDR3 is built from 15 residues. V lost 6 bases and J lost 0, with 12 bases in between. Germline V gene data show CDR1 as ENHRY and CDR2 as SYGVKD. DNA for the CDR3: TGTGCCATCAGGAACGGACCCAGCTCTGGAAACACCATATATTTT. Translation gives CAIRNGPSSGNTIYF.

This clone was detected a few times. The V gene is TRBV10-3, the J gene TRBJ1-4; D ambiguous. V was pared by 0 bases and J by 7 bases, with 3 bases between. The germline CDR1 and CDR2 sequences are ENHRY and SYGVKD. CDR3 length equals 12 residues. Here the CDR3 DNA reads TGTGCCATCAGTGAGTCTGGTGAAAAACTGTTTTTT. Amino acid sequence: CAISESGEKLFF.

J is TRBJ2-1 and V is TRBV2; TRBD2 aligns across 12 bases. The junction had 5 bases not matched to a gene; V was cut back by 6 bases and J by 5 bases. Germline CDR1 and CDR2: SNHLY and FYNNEI. This CDR3 has 15 residues. The CDR3 DNA is TGTGCCAGCAGGGGGGGACTAGCGGGCAACAATGAGCAGTTCTTC. It is translated as CASRGGLAGNNEQFF.

This clone was detected ten times or more. The rearrangement uses TRBV29-1 and TRBJ2-5; no reliable D call. The CDR3 contains 12 residues. From germline, CDR1 is SQVTM and CDR2 ANQGSEA. The germline V and J ends were trimmed by 8 bases and 4 bases, with 14 bases remaining between them. CDR3 protein: CSPVGPGETQYF. The CDR3 DNA sequence: TGCAGCCCTGTTGGTCCGGGAGAGACCCAGTACTTC.

Concerning this clone: Being one base from a much bigger clone, this may be a read error. The same CDR3 can be traced to other DNA sequences in this sample. V usage is TRBV6-1 and J usage is TRBJ1-1; no clear D gene. Germline assignment: CDR1 MNHNS and CDR2 SASEGT. CDR3 length equals 15 residues. The CDR3 is CARRKFDEMNTEAFF. CDR3 DNA: TGTGCCAGGAGAAAGTTCGACGAAATGAACACTGAAGCCTTCTTT.

J is TRBJ2-5 and V is TRBV7-2, with a tentative D call TRBD2 (6 bases). The CDR3 totals 16 residues. Germline CDR1 is SGHTA and CDR2 is FQGNSA. Trimming took 2 bases from V and 1 from J, leaving 14 bases between them. Here the CDR3 DNA reads TGTGCCAGCAGCTTAAATGGTTTGGGAGGCCAAGAGACCCAGTACTTC. The encoded protein is CASSLNGLGGQETQYF.

This clone was seen a handful of times. The chain links TRBV5-5 to TRBJ1-2; TRBD1 might be the D (5 bases). The CDR3 runs 13 residues. The V end was cut by 0 bases, the J end by 8 bases, with 11 bases between. CDR1 and CDR2 (germline): SGHKS, YYEKEE (reference sequence). CDR3 DNA sequence: TGTGCCAGCAGCTTGGTCCAGGGTGGGGGCTACACCTTC. The encoded protein is CASSLVQGGGYTF.